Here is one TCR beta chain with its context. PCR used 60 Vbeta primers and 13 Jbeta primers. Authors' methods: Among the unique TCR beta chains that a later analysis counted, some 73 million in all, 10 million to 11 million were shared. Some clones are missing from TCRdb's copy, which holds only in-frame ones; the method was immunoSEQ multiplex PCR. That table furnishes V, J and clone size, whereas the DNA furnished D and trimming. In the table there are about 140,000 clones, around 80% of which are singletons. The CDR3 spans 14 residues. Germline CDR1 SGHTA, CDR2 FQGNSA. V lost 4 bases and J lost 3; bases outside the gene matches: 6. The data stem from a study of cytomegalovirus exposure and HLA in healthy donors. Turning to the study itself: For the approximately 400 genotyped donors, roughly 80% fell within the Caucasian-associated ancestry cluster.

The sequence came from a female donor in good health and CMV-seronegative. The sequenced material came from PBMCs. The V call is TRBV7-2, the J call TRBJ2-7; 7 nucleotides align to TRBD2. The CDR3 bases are TGTGCCAGCAGCTCGGGACTACGCATCTACGAGCAGTACTTC. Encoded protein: CASSSGLRIYEQYF. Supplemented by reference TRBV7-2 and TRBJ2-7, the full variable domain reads GAGVSQSPSNKVTEKGKDVELRCDPISGHTALYWYRQSLGQGLEFLIYFQGNSAPDKSGLPSDRFSAERTGGSVSTLTIQRTQQEDSAVYLCASSSGLRIYEQYFGPGTRLTVT.